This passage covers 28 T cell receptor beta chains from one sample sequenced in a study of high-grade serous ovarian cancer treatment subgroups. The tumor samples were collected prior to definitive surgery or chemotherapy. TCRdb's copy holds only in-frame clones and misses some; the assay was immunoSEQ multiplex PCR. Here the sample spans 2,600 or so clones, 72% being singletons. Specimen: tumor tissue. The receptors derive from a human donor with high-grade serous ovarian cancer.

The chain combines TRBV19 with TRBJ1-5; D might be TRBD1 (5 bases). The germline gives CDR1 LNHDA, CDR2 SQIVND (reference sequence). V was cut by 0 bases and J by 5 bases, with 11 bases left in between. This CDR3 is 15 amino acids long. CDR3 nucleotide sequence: TGTGCCAGTAGTATAGATCGGGGGTTTCATCAGCCCCAGCATTTT. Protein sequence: CASSIDRGFHQPQHF.

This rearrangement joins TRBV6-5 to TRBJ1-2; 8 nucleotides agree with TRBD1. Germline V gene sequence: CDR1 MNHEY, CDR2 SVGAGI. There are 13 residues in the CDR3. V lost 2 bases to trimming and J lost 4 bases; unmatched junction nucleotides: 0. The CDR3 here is CASSYDRGYGYTF. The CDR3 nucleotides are TGTGCCAGCAGTTACGACAGGGGCTATGGCTACACCTTC.

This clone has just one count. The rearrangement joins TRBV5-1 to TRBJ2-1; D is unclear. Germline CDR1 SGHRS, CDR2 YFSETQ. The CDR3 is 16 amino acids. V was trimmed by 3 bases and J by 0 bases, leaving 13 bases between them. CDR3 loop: CASSSSSLGSYNEQFF. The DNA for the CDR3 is TGCGCCAGCAGCTCGTCAAGCCTGGGCTCCTACAATGAGCAGTTCTTC.

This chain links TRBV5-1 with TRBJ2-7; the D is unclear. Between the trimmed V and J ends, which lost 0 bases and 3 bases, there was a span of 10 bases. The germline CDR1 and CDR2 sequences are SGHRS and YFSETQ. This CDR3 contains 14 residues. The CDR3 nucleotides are TGCGCCAGCAGCTTGGCGAACGATTTCTACGAGCAGTACTTC. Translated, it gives CASSLANDFYEQYF.

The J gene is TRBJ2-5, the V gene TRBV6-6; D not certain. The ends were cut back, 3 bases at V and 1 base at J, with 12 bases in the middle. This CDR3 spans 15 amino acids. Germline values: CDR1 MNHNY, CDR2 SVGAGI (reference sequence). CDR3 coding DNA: TGTGCCAGCAGTTATCAACAAGGAATCCAAGAGACCCAGTACTTC. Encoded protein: CASSYQQGIQETQYF.

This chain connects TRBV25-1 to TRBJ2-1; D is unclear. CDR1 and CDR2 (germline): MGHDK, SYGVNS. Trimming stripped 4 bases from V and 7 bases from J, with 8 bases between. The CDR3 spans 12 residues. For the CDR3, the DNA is TGTGCCAGCAGTGTTCACCTAAATGAGCAGTTCTTC. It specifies CASSVHLNEQFF.

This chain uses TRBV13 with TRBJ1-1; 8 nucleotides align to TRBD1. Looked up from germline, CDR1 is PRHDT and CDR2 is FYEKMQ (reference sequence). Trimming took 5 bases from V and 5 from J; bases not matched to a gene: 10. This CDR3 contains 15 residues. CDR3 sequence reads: CASSTQTYRGTEAFF. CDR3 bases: TGTGCCAGCAGCACACAGACCTACAGGGGGACTGAAGCTTTCTTT.

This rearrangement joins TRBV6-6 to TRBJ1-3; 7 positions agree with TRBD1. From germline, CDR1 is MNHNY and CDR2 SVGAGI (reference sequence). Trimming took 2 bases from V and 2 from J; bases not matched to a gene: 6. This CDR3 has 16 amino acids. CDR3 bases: TGTGCCAGCAGTTACAAACAGGGGTCAACTGGAAACACCATATATTTT. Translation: CASSYKQGSTGNTIYF.

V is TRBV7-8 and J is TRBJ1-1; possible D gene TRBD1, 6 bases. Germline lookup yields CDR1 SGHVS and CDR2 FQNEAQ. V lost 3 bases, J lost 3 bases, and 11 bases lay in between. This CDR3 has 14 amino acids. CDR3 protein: CASSFTRGHTEAFF. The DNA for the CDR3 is TGTGCCAGCAGCTTTACCAGGGGACACACTGAAGCTTTCTTT. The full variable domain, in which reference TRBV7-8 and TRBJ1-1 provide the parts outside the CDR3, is GAGVSQSPRYKVAKRGQDVALRCDPISGHVSLFWYQQALGQGPEFLTYFQNEAQLDKSGLPSDRFFAERPEGSVSTLKIQRTQQEDSAVYLCASSFTRGHTEAFFGQGTRLTVV.

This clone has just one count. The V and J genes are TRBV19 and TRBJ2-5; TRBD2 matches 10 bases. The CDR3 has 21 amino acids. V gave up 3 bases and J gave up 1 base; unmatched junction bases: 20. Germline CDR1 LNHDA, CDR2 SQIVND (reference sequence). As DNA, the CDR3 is TGTGCCAGTAGTATGATCGATGAGGTAGCGGGAGGCCCGGGGTTCCAAGAGACCCAGTACTTC. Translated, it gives CASSMIDEVAGGPGFQETQYF.

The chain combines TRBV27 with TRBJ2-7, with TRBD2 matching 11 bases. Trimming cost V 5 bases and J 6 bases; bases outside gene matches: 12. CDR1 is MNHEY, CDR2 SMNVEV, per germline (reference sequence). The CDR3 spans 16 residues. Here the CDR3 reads CASSKLAGVGQGEQYF. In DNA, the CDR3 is TGTGCCAGCAGTAAACTAGCGGGAGTAGGTCAGGGCGAGCAGTACTTC.

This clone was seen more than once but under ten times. DNA for the CDR3: TGTGCCAGCAGTTACCGACAATTTCGGGAGACCCAGTACTTC. Protein: CASSYRQFRETQYF. The rearrangement links TRBV6-5 to TRBJ2-5; D is unclear. The CDR3 spans 14 residues. Trimming shortened V by 2 bases and J by 5 bases, and 12 bases separated the two germline ends. The germline V gene encodes CDR1 MNHEY and CDR2 SVGAGI.

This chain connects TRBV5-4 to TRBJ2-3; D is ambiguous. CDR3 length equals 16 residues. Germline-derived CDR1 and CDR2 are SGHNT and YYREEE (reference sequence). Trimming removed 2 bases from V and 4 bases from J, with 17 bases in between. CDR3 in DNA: TGTGCCAGCAGCTTTGGAGAAGTATACTTATCAGATACGCAGTATTTT. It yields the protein CASSFGEVYLSDTQYF.

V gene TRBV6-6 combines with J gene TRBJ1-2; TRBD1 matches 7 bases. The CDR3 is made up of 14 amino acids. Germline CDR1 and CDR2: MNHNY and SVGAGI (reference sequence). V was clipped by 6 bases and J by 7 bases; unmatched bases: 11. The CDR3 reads CASSPGQAIGGYTF. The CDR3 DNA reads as TGTGCCAGCAGCCCCGGACAGGCCATCGGTGGCTACACCTTC.

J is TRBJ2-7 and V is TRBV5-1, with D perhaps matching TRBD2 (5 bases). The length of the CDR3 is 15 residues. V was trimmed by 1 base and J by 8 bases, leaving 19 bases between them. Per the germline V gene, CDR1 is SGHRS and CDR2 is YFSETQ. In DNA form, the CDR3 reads TGCGCCAGCAGCTTGCTCTCGGAGGAGGTCGGAAAGCAGTACTTC. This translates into CASSLLSEEVGKQYF.

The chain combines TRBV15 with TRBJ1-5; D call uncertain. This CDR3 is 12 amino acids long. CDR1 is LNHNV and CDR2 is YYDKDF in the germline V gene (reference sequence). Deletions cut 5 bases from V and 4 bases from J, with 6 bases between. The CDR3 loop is CATSGSNQPQHF. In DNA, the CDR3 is TGTGCCACCAGCGGGAGTAATCAGCCCCAGCATTTT.

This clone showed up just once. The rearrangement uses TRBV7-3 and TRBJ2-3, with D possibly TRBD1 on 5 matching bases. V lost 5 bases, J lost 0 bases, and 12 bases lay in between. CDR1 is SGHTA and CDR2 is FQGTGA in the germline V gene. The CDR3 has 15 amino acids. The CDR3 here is CASSPLGQSTDTQYF. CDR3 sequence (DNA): TGTGCCAGCAGCCCTCTGGGGCAGAGCACAGATACGCAGTATTTT.

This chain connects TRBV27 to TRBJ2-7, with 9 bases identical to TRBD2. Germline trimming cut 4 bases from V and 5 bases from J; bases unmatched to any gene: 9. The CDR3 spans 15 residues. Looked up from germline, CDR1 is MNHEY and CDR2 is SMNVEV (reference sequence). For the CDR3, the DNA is TGTGCCAGCAGTTATCCAGGACTAGCGCTTCACGAGCAGTACTTC. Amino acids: CASSYPGLALHEQYF.

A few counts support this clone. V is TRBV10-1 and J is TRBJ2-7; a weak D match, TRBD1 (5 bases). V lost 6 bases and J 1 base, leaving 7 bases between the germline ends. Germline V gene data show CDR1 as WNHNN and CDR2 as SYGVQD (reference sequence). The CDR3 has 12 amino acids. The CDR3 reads CASSSGSYEQYF. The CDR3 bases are TGCGCCAGCAGCTCAGGGTCCTACGAGCAGTACTTC.

The CDR3 DNA sequence: TGTGCTAGTGCAGCGTCTACCGGATACACAGATACGCAGTATTTT. Amino acids: CASAASTGYTDTQYF. The chain combines TRBV12-5 with TRBJ2-3; the D is unclear. The V end was cut by 7 bases, the J end by 2 bases, with 16 bases between. The germline gives CDR1 LGHNT, CDR2 FRNRAP. The CDR3 covers 15 residues.

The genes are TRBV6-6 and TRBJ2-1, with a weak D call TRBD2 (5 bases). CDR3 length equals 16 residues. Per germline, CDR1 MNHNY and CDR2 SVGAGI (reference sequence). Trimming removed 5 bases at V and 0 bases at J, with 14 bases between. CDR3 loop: CASSTPFAGSYNEQFF. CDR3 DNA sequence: TGTGCCAGCAGTACCCCCTTTGCGGGCTCCTACAATGAGCAGTTCTTC.

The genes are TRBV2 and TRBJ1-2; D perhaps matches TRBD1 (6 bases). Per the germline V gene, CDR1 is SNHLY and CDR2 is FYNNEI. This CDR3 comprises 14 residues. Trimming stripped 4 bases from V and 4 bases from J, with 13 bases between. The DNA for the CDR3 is TGTGCCAGCAGTGCAAGCTCAGGGGTCTATGGCTACACCTTC. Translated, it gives CASSASSGVYGYTF.

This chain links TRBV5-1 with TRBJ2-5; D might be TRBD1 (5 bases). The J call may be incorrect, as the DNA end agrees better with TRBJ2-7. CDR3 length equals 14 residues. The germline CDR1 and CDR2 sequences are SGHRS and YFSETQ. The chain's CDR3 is CASSLAGRALEQYF. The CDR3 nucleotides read TGCGCCAGCAGCTTGGCCGGCAGGGCTCTCGAGCAGTACTTC.

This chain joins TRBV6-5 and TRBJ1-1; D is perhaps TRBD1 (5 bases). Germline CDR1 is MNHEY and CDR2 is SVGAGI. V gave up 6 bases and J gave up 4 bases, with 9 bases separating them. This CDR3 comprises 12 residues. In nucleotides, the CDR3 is TGTGCCAGCAGCAAAGGGACCACTGAAGCTTTCTTT. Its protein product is CASSKGTTEAFF.

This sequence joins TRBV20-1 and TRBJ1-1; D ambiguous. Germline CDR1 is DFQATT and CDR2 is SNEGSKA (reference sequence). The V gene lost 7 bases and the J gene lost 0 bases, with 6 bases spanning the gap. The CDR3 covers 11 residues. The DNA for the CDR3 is TGCAGTGGTGACATGAACACTGAAGCTTTCTTT. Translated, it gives CSGDMNTEAFF.

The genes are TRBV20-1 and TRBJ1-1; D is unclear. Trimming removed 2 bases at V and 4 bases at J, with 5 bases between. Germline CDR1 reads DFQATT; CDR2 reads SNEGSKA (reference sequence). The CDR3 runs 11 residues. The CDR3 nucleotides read TGCAGTGCTAGATTGGTCACTGAAGCTTTCTTT. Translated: CSARLVTEAFF.

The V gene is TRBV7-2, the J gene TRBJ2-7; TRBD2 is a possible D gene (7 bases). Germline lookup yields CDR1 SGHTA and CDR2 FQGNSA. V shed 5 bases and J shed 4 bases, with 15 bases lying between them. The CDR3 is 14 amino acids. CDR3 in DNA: TGTGCCAGCAGCGCCCTCGGGGGGCCTTACGAGCAGTACTTC. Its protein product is CASSALGGPYEQYF.

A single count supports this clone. The CDR3 loop reads CASSYSGGPGTKAFF. In DNA, the CDR3 is TGTGCCAGCAGTTACAGTGGGGGACCCGGGACTAAAGCTTTCTTT. J is TRBJ1-1 and V is TRBV6-5; D is possibly TRBD1 (5 bases). The ends were cut back, 2 bases at V and 9 bases at J, with 19 bases in the middle. CDR3 length: 15 residues. Germline V gene lookup returns CDR1 MNHEY and CDR2 SVGAGI.